This entry concerns a single TCR beta chain. These data originate in a study of blood T cell repertoires in COVID-19. As processed by the authors: For nucleated cells, counts were estimated from reference gene primer amplification. Using immunoSEQ multiplex PCR, the repertoire was profiled, and TCRdb retains in-frame clones only, with some absent. V and J calls and clone size come straight from that table; D and trimming were deduced from the DNA. The data show about 110,000 clones, about 90% seen once. V gave up 7 bases and J gave up 3 bases; unmatched junction bases: 9. CDR1 LNHDA and CDR2 SQIVND come from the germline V gene (reference sequence). CDR3 length equals 15 residues.

V and J are TRBV19 and TRBJ2-1; TRBD1 aligns across 7 bases. This receptor was identified in a human donor in a cohort sampled during active COVID-19. Sequencing was carried out using peripheral blood. The CDR3 DNA reads TGTGCCAGTATGTTTAGGACAGGACTCTACAATGAGCAGTTCTTC. It translates to CASMFRTGLYNEQFF.